The present TCR beta chain was sequenced within a study of cytomegalovirus exposure and HLA in healthy donors. Overall study: Out of 180 million or so T cells, an earlier analysis found some 120 million unique TCR beta sequences in total. Study-level points and caveats: The CMV antigen specificity of three CMV-associated chains was confirmed through in vitro analysis. With DRB1 most and HLA-C fewest, TCR association rates differed between HLA loci in a later analysis.

As concerns this clone: What it binds is unknown.

Both 60 Vbeta primers and 13 Jbeta primers went into the PCR. Assay: immunoSEQ multiplex PCR; the TCRdb copy retains only in-frame clones and omits some. The sample consists of 80,000 to 90,000 clones, roughly 80% of them appearing once. The CDR3 runs to 16 residues. In germline, CDR1 is SGHTA, CDR2 FQGTGA. Trimming removed 5 bases from V and 3 bases from J; junction bases left unmatched: 5. Nominally healthy donors were sampled, though unrecorded immune exposures were likely. The specimen sequenced was PBMCs. The chain couples TRBV7-3 to TRBJ2-2; 11 bases line up with TRBD1. The receptor was isolated from a man in his thirties or forties in good health and CMV-seronegative. The CDR3 region has the DNA TGTGCCAGCAGCCGGGACAGGGGGACGTACACCGGGGAGCTGTTTTTT. Translation gives CASSRDRGTYTGELFF.